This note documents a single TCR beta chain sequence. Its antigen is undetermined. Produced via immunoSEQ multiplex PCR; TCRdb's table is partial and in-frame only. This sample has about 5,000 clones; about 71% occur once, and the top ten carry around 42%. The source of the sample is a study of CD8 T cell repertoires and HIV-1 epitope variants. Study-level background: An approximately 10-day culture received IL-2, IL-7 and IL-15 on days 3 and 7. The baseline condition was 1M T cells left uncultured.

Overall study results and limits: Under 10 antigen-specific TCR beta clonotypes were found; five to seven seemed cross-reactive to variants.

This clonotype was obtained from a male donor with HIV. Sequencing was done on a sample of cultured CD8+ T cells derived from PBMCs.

This CDR3 is CASSLTAGFGNTIYF. CDR3 DNA sequence: TGTGCCAGCAGTCTAACCGCAGGGTTTGGAAACACCATATATTTT. The gene calls are TRBV27 and TRBJ1-3, with D perhaps TRBD1 (5 bases). This CDR3 is built from 15 residues. Germline V gives CDR1 MNHEY, CDR2 SMNVEV (reference sequence). V shed 5 bases and J shed 3 bases, with 14 bases lying between them.